This T cell receptor (beta chain) was recorded in a study of cytomegalovirus exposure and HLA in healthy donors. General study findings and limits: Altogether, 164 TCR beta chains were recorded as cytomegalovirus-associated. Common viral pathogens seemed to be connected with several of the most significant clusters, according to a later analysis. For presence/absence analyses, sequencing depth was assumed to be roughly uniform across donors.

13 Jbeta primers and 60 Vbeta primers were used for the PCR. In the study's own analysis: Counted up in a later analysis, unique TCR beta chains came to about 80 million, with about 10 million shared. The method was immunoSEQ multiplex PCR; TCRdb's version includes in-frame clones alone and lacks a portion of them. D and trimming were read from the DNA, whereas the V and J calls and clone size are those reported in that table. Of under 200,000 clones in the sample, approximately 77% were seen once. This clone was observed once. Its antigen is undetermined. Germline CDR1 and CDR2: KGHSH and LQKENI. After removal of 3 bases from V and 6 bases from J, the junction contained 4 bases not matched to a gene. The CDR3 loop spans 14 amino acids.

This TCR was recovered from a male donor in good health and CMV-seronegative. Input material: PBMCs. V usage is TRBV18 and J usage is TRBJ1-2; TRBD1 agrees at 10 bases. CDR3 sequence reads: CASSPPGTGDGYTF. In nucleotides, the CDR3 is TGTGCCAGCTCACCGCCAGGGACAGGGGATGGCTACACCTTC.